This T cell receptor (beta chain) was captured in a study of lymphopenia after photon versus proton radiotherapy. Whole-study findings and limits: Proton therapy kept repertoires fairly stable, unlike photons, which gained effector/memory cells.

This CDR3 is built from 16 residues. CDR1 is LNHDA and CDR2 is SQIVND in the germline V gene (reference sequence). V lost 3 bases to trimming and J lost 9 bases, with 21 bases between them. Of note for this clone: As yet, its antigen is unknown.

Using immunoSEQ multiplex PCR, the repertoire was profiled, and TCRdb retains in-frame clones only, with some absent. The top ten hold approximately 10% of the sample, which has 15,000 or so clones, 85% to 90% seen once. The sequenced sample was peripheral blood, obtained from a patient treated with proton-based radiotherapy. The TCR originated in a man between 65 and 85 years old with pancreatic cancer. The chain links TRBV19 to TRBJ2-1; D is unclear. CDR3 DNA sequence: TGTGCCAGTAGTATCAGGCCGGGCGCGGCGCGCATTGAGCAGTTCTTC. Translating gives CASSIRPGAARIEQFF. Variable domain in full (rest from reference TRBV19 and TRBJ2-1): DGGITQSPKYLFRKEGQNVTLSCEQNLNHDAMYWYRQDPGQGLRLIYYSQIVNDFQKGDIAEGYSVSREKKESFPLTVTSAQKNPTAFYLCASSIRPGAARIEQFFGPGTRLTVL.